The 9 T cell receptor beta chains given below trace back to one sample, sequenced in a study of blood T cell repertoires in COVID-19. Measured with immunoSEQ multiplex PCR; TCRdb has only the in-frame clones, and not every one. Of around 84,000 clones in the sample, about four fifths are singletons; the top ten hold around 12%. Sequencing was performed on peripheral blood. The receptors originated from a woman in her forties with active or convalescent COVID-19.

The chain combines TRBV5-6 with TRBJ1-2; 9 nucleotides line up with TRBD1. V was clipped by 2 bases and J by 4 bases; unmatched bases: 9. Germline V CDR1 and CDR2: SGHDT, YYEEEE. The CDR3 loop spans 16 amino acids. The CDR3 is CASSFGGTGKGYGYTF. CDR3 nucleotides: TGTGCCAGCAGCTTCGGGGGGACAGGGAAGGGCTATGGCTACACCTTC. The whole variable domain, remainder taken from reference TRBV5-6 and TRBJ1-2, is DAGVTQSPTHLIKTRGQQVTLRCSPKSGHDTVSWYQQALGQGPQFIFQYYEEEERQRGNFPDRFSGHQFPNYSSELNVNALLLGDSALYLCASSFGGTGKGYGYTFGSGTRLTVV.

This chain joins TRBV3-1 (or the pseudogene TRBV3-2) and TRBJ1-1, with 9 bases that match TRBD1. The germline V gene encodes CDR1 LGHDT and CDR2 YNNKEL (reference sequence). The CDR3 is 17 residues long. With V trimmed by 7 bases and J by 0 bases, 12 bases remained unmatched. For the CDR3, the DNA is TGTGCCAGCAACCCAGGGACAGGGTTCGACATGAACACTGAAGCTTTCTTT. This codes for CASNPGTGFDMNTEAFF.

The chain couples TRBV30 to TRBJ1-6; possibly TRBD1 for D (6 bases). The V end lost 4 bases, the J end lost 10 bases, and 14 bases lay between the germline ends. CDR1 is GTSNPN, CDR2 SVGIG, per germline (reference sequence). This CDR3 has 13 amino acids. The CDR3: CAWTGARGSPLHF. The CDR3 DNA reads TGTGCCTGGACAGGGGCGAGGGGATCACCCCTCCACTTT.

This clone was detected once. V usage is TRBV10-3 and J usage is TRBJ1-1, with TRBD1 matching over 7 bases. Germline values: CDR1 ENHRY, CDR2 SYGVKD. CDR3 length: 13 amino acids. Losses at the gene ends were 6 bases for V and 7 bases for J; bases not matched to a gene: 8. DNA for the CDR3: TGTGCCATCAGGACGACGGGACAGCTTGAAGCTTTCTTT. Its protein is CAIRTTGQLEAFF.

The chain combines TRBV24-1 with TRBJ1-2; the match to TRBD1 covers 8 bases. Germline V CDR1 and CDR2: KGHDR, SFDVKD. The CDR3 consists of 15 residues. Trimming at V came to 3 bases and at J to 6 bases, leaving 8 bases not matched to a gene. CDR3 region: CATSDPLRGRDGYTF. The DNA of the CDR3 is TGTGCCACCAGTGATCCCCTCAGGGGGCGAGATGGCTACACCTTC.

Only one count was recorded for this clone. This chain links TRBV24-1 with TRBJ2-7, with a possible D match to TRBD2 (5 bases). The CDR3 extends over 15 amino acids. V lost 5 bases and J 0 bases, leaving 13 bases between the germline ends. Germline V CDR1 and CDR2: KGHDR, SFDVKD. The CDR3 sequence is CATSGRTGSSYEQYF. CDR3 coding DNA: TGTGCCACCAGTGGCCGTACGGGGAGCTCCTACGAGCAGTACTTC.

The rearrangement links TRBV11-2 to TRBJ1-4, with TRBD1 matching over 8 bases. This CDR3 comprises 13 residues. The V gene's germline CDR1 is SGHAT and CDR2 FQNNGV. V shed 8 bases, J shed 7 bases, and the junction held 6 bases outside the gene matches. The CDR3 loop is CASEGTGSEKLFF. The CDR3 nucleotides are TGTGCCAGCGAGGGGACAGGAAGTGAAAAACTGTTTTTT.

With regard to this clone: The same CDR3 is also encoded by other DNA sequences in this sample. Here the CDR3 DNA reads TGTGCCAGCAGTCTAGCGGGAGGTTCCTACGAGCAGTACTTC. Amino acid sequence: CASSLAGGSYEQYF. The chain joins TRBV28 to TRBJ2-7, with 11 bases that match TRBD2. The CDR3 loop spans 14 amino acids. V was pared by 5 bases and J by 1 base, with 1 base of the junction left unmatched. Germline V lookup: CDR1 MDHEN, CDR2 SYDVKM.

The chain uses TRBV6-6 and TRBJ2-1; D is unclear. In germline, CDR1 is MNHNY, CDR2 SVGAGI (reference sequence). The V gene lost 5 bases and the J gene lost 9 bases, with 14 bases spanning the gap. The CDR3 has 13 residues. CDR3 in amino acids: CASSLQRATEQFF. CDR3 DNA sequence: TGTGCCAGCAGTCTCCAAAGAGCTACTGAGCAGTTCTTC.